This T cell receptor (beta chain) was documented in a study of control samples from healthy donors and cancer patients. Assay: immunoSEQ multiplex PCR; the TCRdb copy retains only in-frame clones and omits some. The repertoire consists of under 200,000 clones, with over 85% occurring once and the leading ten covering about 4%. This clone was detected once. CDR1 is WNHNN and CDR2 is SYGVQD in the germline V gene (reference sequence). V was clipped by 4 bases and J by 7 bases, with 25 bases between them. The CDR3 length is 17 residues. The sequencing input was blood. The rearrangement uses TRBV10-1 and TRBJ1-1, with D possibly being TRBD1 (5 bases). The source of this sequence is a woman aged 60-75 years in good health. The CDR3 bases are TGCGCCAGCAGTGGGAGGCGTGATAGGGACGGATCCCGTGAAGCTTTCTTT. Amino acids: CASSGRRDRDGSREAFF.